A selection of T cell receptor beta chains follows, all from one sample in a study of T cells after yellow fever vaccination. TCRdb called the 5' RACE reads again in MiXCR, with one record for every CDR3 protein. The table records roughly 310,000 distinct CDR3 sequences, roughly 9.4% of them present only once. Source: PBMCs, taken on the day of the first yellow fever vaccination. The receptors shown here come from a man younger than 35 who received the YFV17D yellow fever vaccine. Both conserved end residues are part of each CDR3. Each record gives: D gene, clone size, J gene, V gene, CDR3 DNA, CDR3 protein. The D gene is left open where the match is weak. Clone size is not always given. Where it is, it says once, few, many or a class for expanded clones.

-	-	TRBJ2-3	TRBV10-1	TGCGCCAGCAGTGACCACGAGTGGGGGGATACGCAGTATTTT	CASSDHEWGDTQYF
-	many	TRBJ2-2	TRBV5-5	TGTGCCAGCAGCTTGGTGGGGCTGAACACCGGGGAGCTGTTTTTT	CASSLVGLNTGELFF
-	few	TRBJ2-3	TRBV9	TGTGCCAGCAGCGTAACGGCCTTTTACTCTAGCACAGATACGCAGTATTTT	CASSVTAFYSSTDTQYF
-	few	TRBJ1-6	TRBV7-2	TGTGCCAGCAGCCGACGACAGCCTTATAATTCACCCCTCCACTTT	CASSRRQPYNSPLHF
-	few	TRBJ1-2	TRBV6-5	TGTGCCAGCAGTTACGGCCCGGGACACCGCGGCGGCTACACCTTC	CASSYGPGHRGGYTF
-	few	TRBJ1-1	TRBV7-2	TGTGCCAGCAGCTTAGCAACGTGGATGGGTGAAGCTTTCTTT	CASSLATWMGEAFF
-	-	TRBJ2-5	TRBV7-3	TGTGCCAGCAGCTTAACCGGGCGGGGGCGGCAAGAGACCCAGTACTTC	CASSLTGRGRQETQYF
-	few	TRBJ1-5	TRBV6-1	TGTGCCAGCAGTGAACTGGCCTTTTCGGGTAATCAGCCCCAGCATTTT	CASSELAFSGNQPQHF
-	few	TRBJ2-5	TRBV4-1	TGCGCCAGCAGCCCCCGAGTCGGCCCCCTGGAGACCCAGTACTTC	CASSPRVGPLETQYF
-	few	TRBJ1-6	TRBV4-2	TGTGCCAGCAGCCAAGTTGTGGGGGGGGGGTCACCCCTCCACTTT	CASSQVVGGGSPLHF
-	-	TRBJ2-5	TRBV7-2	TGTGCCAGCTGCCGTAGACAGCTCCAAGAGACCCAGTACTTC	CASCRRQLQETQYF
-	few	TRBJ1-5	TRBV11-2	TGTGCCAGCAGCTCAACAGGCCTGGACAATCAGCCCCAGCATTTT	CASSSTGLDNQPQHF
-	-	TRBJ1-6	TRBV27	TGTGCCAGCAGTTTAAAATTATTCGGTTTGGGGAGCTCCTATAATTCACCCCTCCACTTT	CASSLKLFGLGSSYNSPLHF
TRBD1	few	TRBJ2-1	TRBV6-1	TGTGCCAGCTGGGACAGAGATTCCTACAATGAGCAGTTCTTC	CASWDRDSYNEQFF
TRBD2	-	TRBJ2-1	TRBV7-2	TGTGCCAGCAGCTTAGCGCGAGGACTAGCGGGGACACAGTTCTTC	CASSLARGLAGTQFF
TRBD2	few	TRBJ2-5	TRBV9	TGTGCCAGCAGCGTCGGGGGGGCAACCCAAGAGACCCAGTACTTC	CASSVGGATQETQYF
TRBD1	-	TRBJ2-1	TRBV5-1	TGCGCCAGCAGACGGGACGGACAGGGGAGTATCGATGAGCAGTTCTTC	CASRRDGQGSIDEQFF
TRBD1	few	TRBJ1-2	TRBV29-1	TGCAGCGTTCGGAGAGGGGGCGTACATTCCTACACCTTC	CSVRRGGVHSYTF
-	-	TRBJ1-1	TRBV11-2	TGTGCCAGCAGCTTAGAGCGGCTGAACACTGAAGCTTTCTTT	CASSLERLNTEAFF
-	-	TRBJ1-1	TRBV5-1	TGCGCCAGCAGCCCGATGACAATAATGAACACTGAAGCTTTCTTT	CASSPMTIMNTEAFF
-	few	TRBJ1-2	TRBV4-3	TGCGCCAGCAGCCGCTTCACCGGGGCGGAAACCTCAAACTATGGCTACACCTTC	CASSRFTGAETSNYGYTF
-	few	TRBJ2-2	TRBV29-1	TGCAGCGCCCGTCGGGTATCTAGAACCGGGGAGCTGTTTTTT	CSARRVSRTGELFF